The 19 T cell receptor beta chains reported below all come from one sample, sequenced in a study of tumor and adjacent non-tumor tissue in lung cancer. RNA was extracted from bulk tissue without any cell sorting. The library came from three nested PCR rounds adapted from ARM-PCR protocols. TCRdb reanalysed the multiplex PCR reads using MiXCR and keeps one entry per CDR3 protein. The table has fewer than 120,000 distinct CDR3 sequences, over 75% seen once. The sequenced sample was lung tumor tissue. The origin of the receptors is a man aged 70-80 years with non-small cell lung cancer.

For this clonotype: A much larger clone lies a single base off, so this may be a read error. CDR3 region: CASSDGQLNTEAFF. CDR3 coding DNA: TGTGCCAGCAGCGACGGACAGCTAAACACTGAAGCTTTCTTT. The gene calls are TRBV28 and TRBJ1-1; tentative D call: TRBD1 (6 bases). The CDR3 consists of 14 residues. Germline CDR1 and CDR2: MDHEN and SYDVKM. The V and J ends lost 6 bases and 2 bases respectively, with 13 bases between them.

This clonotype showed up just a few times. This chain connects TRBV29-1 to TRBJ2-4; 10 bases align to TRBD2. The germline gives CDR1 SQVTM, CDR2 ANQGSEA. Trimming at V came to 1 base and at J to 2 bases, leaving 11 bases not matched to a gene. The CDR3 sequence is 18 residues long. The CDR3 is CSVEGGLAGGLTKNIQYF. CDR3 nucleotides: TGCAGCGTTGAAGGGGGATTAGCGGGGGGACTAACCAAAAACATTCAGTACTTC.

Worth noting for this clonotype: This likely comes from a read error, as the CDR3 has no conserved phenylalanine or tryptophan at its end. CDR3 protein: CASSHYTRSSGANVLTY. DNA for the CDR3: TGTGCCAGTAGTCATTATACGAGGAGCTCTGGGGCCAACGTCCTGACTTAC. The chain employs TRBV6-6 and TRBJ2-6; D is ambiguous. Trimming left V 9 bases short and J 0 bases short, with 18 bases between. Germline V lookup: CDR1 MNHNY, CDR2 SVGAGI (reference sequence). The CDR3 totals 17 residues.

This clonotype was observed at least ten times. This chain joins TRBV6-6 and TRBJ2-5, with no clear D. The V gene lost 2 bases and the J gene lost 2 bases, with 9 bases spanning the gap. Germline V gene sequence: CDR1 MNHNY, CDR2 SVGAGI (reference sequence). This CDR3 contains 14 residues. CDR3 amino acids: CASSYGMPQETQYF. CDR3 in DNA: TGTGCCAGCAGTTACGGGATGCCACAAGAGACCCAGTACTTC.

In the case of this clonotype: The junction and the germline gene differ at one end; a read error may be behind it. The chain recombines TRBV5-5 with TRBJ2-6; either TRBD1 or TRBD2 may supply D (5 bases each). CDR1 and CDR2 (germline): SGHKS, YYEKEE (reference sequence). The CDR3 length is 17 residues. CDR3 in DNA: TGTGCCAGCAACTTGGCCGATAGATTCTCTGGGACCAGCGTCCTGACTTTC. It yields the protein CASNLADRFSGTSVLTF.

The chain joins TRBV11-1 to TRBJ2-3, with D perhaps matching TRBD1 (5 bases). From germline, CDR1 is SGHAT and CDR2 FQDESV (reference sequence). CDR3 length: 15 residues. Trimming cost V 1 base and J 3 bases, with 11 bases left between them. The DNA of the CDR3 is TGTGCCAGCAGCTTAGGCAGGGTCGAGACAGATACGCAGTATTTT. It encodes CASSLGRVETDTQYF.

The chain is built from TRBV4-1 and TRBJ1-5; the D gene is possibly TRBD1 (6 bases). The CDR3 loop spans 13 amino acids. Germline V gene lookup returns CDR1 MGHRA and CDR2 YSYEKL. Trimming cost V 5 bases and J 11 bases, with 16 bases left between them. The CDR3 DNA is TGCGCCAGCAGCGAAGCGGACAGACGGTCCCAGCATTTT. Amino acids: CASSEADRRSQHF.

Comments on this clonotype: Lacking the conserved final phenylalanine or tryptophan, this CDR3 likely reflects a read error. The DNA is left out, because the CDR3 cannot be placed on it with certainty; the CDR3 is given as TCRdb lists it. This chain's CDR3 is CASSLVSPETQYL. The rearrangement joins TRBV5-5 to TRBJ2-5. Germline V gives CDR1 SGHKS, CDR2 YYEKEE (reference sequence). The CDR3 totals 13 residues, both ends included.

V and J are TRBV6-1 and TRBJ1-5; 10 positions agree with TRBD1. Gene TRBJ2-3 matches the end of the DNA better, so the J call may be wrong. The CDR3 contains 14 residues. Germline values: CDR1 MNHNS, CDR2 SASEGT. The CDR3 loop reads CVSHDRGLNKPQYF. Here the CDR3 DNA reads TGTGTCAGTCATGACAGGGGGCTTAATAAGCCCCAGTATTTT.

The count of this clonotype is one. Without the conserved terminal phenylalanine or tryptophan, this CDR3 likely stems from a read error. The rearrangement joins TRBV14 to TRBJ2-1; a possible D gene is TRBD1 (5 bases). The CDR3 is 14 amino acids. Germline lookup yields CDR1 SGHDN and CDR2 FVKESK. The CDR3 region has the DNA TGCGCCAGCAGCACCCAGGGCCCTTACAATGAGCAGTTCTTA. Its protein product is CASSTQGPYNEQFL.

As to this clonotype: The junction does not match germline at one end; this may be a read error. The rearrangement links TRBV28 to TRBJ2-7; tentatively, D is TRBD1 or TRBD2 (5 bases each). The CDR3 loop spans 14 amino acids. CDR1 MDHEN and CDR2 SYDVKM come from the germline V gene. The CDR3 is CANSFPGPSYEQYF. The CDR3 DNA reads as TGTGCCAACAGTTTTCCGGGACCTTCCTACGAGCAGTACTTC.

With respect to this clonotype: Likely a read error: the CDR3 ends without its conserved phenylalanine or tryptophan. This CDR3 reads CASRELNYEQYL. CDR3 nucleotide sequence: TGTGCCAGCAGGGAACTCAACTACGAGCAGTACTTA. The rearrangement uses TRBV6-5 and TRBJ2-7; no reliable D call. V was trimmed by 6 bases and J by 3 bases, leaving 9 bases between them. CDR3 size: 12 residues. CDR1 is MNHEY, CDR2 SVGAGI, per germline.

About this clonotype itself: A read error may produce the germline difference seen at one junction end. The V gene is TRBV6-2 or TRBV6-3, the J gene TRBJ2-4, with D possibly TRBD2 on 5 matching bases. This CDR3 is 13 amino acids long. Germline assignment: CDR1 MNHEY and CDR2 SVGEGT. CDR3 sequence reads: CTSSGSGKNIQYF. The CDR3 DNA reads TGTACCAGTAGTGGGAGCGGCAAAAACATTCAGTACTTC.

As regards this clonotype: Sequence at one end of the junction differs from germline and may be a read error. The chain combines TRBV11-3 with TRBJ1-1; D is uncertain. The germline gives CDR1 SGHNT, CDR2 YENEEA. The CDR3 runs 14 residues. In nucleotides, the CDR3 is TGTACCAGCAGTTTACGCATGATGAACAGTGAAGCTTTCTTT. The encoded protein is CTSSLRMMNSEAFF.

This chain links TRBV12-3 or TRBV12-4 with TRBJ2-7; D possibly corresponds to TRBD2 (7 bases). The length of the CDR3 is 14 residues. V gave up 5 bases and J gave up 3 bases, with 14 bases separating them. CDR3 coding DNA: TGTGCCAGCAGTCTCGCGGGGGCAGGCTACGAGCAGTACTTC. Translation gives CASSLAGAGYEQYF.

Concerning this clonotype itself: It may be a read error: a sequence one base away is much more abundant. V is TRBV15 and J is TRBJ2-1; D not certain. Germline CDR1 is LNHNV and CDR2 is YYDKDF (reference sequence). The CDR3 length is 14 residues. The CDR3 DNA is TGTGCCACCAGCAGGGGTAGCTCCTACTATGAGCAGTTCTTC. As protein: CATSRGSSYYEQFF.

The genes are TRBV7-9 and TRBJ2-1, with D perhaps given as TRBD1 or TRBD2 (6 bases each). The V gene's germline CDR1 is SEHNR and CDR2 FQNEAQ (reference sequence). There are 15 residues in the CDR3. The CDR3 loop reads CTGSPSGGRNNEQFF. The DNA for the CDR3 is TGTACCGGCAGCCCCTCCGGGGGCAGAAACAATGAGCAGTTCTTC. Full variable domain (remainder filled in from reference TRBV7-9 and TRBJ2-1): DTGVSQNPRHKITKRGQNVTFRCDPISEHNRLYWYRQTLGQGPEFLTYFQNEAQLEKSRLLSDRFSAERPKGSFSTLEIQRTEQGDSAMYLCTGSPSGGRNNEQFFGPGTRLTVL.

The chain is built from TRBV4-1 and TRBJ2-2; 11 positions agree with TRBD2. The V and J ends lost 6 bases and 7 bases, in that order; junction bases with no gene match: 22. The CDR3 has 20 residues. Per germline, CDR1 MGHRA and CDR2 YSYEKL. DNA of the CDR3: TGCGCCAGCAGAGCAATAAGGTCTAGCGGGGGGCCCCGGGGAATCGGGGAGCTGTTTTTT. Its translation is CASRAIRSSGGPRGIGELFF.

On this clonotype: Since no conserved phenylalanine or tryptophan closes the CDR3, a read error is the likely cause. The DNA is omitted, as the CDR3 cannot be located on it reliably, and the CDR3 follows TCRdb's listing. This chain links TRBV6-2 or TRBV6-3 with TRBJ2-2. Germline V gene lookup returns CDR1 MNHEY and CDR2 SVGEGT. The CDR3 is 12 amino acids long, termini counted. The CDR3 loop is CASSTNTGELIL.